A single sample gave rise to the 6 T cell receptor beta chains below, sequenced in a study of blood T cell repertoires in COVID-19. Sequencing used immunoSEQ multiplex PCR; TCRdb keeps in-frame clones, though not all of them. The sample records nearly 350,000 clones, approximately 90% being singletons. Sample: peripheral blood. These receptors were taken from a woman under 30 who had recovered from COVID-19.

V is TRBV12-3 or TRBV12-4 and J is TRBJ2-7; 11 bases are a match to TRBD2. The CDR3 has 12 residues. The CDR3 coding sequence is TGTGCCAGCAGCTTAGCGGGAGGGGTGCAGTACGTC. It is translated as CASSLAGGVQYV.

This clone occurred many times. One end of the junction does not line up with germline, which may come from a read error. The chain links TRBV5-5 to TRBJ1-3; D call uncertain. The CDR3 runs 16 residues. CDR1 is SGHKS, CDR2 YYEKEE, per germline (reference sequence). CDR3 in DNA: TGTGCCAGCAGGTTGGGCGCGGGTAGCTCTGGAAACACCATATATTTT. Its translation is CASRLGAGSSGNTIYF.

This rearrangement joins TRBV7-9 to TRBJ2-3; D remains ambiguous. Looked up from germline, CDR1 is SEHNR and CDR2 is FQNEAQ (reference sequence). V dropped 1 base and J dropped 6 bases, with 11 bases sitting between them. The CDR3 is made up of 14 amino acids. The CDR3, as DNA: TGTGCCAGCAGCTTAGGGAGCCCGTTCGATACGCAGTATTTT. Translation: CASSLGSPFDTQYF. Based on the CDR3 plus reference TRBV7-9 and TRBJ2-3, the full variable domain is DTGVSQNPRHKITKRGQNVTFRCDPISEHNRLYWYRQTLGQGPEFLTYFQNEAQLEKSRLLSDRFSAERPKGSFSTLEIQRTEQGDSAMYLCASSLGSPFDTQYFGPGTRLTVL.

This sequence joins TRBV6-1 and TRBJ1-2, with TRBD1 as a possible D gene (5 bases). Germline CDR1 is MNHNS and CDR2 is SASEGT. The V gene lost 0 bases and the J gene lost 8 bases, with 19 bases spanning the gap. This CDR3 contains 16 residues. The CDR3 DNA sequence: TGTGCCAGCAGTGAAGCAATCCAGGGTATAGGAAAGGGCTACACCTTC. Translated: CASSEAIQGIGKGYTF.

V and J are TRBV6-5 and TRBJ1-1; the D gene is possibly TRBD1 (5 bases). The CDR3 is made up of 13 amino acids. The V end was cut by 7 bases, the J end by 4 bases, with 13 bases between. CDR1 is MNHEY, CDR2 SVGAGI, per germline. CDR3: CASNGGMSTEAFF. The CDR3 DNA sequence: TGTGCCAGCAACGGGGGGATGAGCACTGAAGCTTTCTTT.

This clone has only a few counts. Other DNA sequences from this sample encode an identical CDR3 as well. The chain employs TRBV19 and TRBJ1-1, with a tentative D call TRBD1 (5 bases). This CDR3 region has 12 residues. From germline, CDR1 is LNHDA and CDR2 SQIVND (reference sequence). V lost 2 bases to trimming and J lost 4 bases, with 5 bases between them. The CDR3 region has the DNA TGTGCCAGTAGTATAAGGGGCACTGAAGCTTTCTTT. Its protein product is CASSIRGTEAFF. Full variable domain (missing parts from reference TRBV19 and TRBJ1-1): DGGITQSPKYLFRKEGQNVTLSCEQNLNHDAMYWYRQDPGQGLRLIYYSQIVNDFQKGDIAEGYSVSREKKESFPLTVTSAQKNPTAFYLCASSIRGTEAFFGQGTRLTVV.